This T cell receptor (beta chain) came from a study of T-cell memory formation after mild COVID-19 (TCRdb year 2021). Notes on the research overall: Most TCR sequence clusters were specific to one of the two donors. In two donors, T-cell clones that expanded and contracted after mild COVID-19 were followed by sequencing TCRalpha and TCRbeta repertoires longitudinally. The cohort comprised two young, previously healthy adult volunteers, one female and one male.

The reads were generated on an Illumina NovaSeq 6000. Using 5'RACE with constant-segment primers, TCRalpha and TCRbeta cDNA libraries were constructed, with sample barcodes and unique molecular identifiers added in the process. Trizol reagent was used to extract RNA from every sample. Library amplification was performed in two PCR steps, and a second sample barcode and Illumina TruSeq adapters were introduced in the second step. The libraries were sequenced on an Illumina NovaSeq using 2 x 150 bp paired-end reads. In the original analysis: Demultiplexing of reads and collapsing into UMI-guided consensus sequences were performed with migec v1.2.7. Using mixcr v2.1.11, the UMI consensuses were aligned to TRA and TRB V and J templates and assembled into clonotypes. Expanded or contracted clonotypes were those called significant by both edgeR and NoisET, with noise models trained on biological replicates. For edgeR calls, the cutoffs were a false discovery rate-adjusted p below 0.01 and a log2 fold-change threshold of 1. PCA with hierarchical clustering of max-normalized trajectories of the 1000 most abundant clonotypes was used as exploratory dynamics analysis. Separately sequenced CD4+ and CD8+ repertoires were used to assign a CD4 or CD8 phenotype to each responding clone. TCRdb took the public reads, trimmed them with fastp at Q25, ran MiXCR for clone calling and kept in-frame beta chains. Each CDR3 protein appears once, grouped with its most common genes and DNA. The V and J calls, along with clone size, are taken from TCRdb and not from the paper's own processing. Recorded for this sample are approximately 440,000 distinct CDR3 sequences; about 20% of them occurred a single time. In total, the top ten clones hold more than 8% of the sample.

The paper as a whole reports these results and caveats: The second-wave clones that peaked on day 37 were not confirmed to be SARS-CoV-2 specific. Balanced CD4/CD8 phenotypes were observed for clones contracting from day 15 to 85, whereas a bias towards CD4+ was observed for a second wave of clones expanding from day 15 to 37. Contracting CD4+ clones turned up mainly in the CM and EM memory subsets, whereas EMRA was where CD8+ clones were enriched. Only two mild cases were covered by the study, and larger cohorts that include severe cases with pre-infection samples were considered necessary. The detection of some responding clones in pre-infection memory suggests that pre-existing cross-reactive memory T cells joined the SARS-CoV-2 response.

Ficoll-Paque density gradient centrifugation was the method used to isolate PBMCs. Including the terminal cysteine and phenylalanine, the CDR3 comprises 18 residues. Of the read, only the CDR3 DNA is kept; its 54 bases are in frame from base 1. Ends trimmed: V by 0 bases, J by 1 base; bases unmatched to a gene: 10. The germline V gene encodes CDR1 ENHRY and CDR2 SYGVKD. On this clonotype: The antigen this receptor binds is unknown. Per-base quality was not reported, and no clone a single base away is much larger than it.

Here the chain combines TRBV10-3 and TRBJ2-7, with TRBD2 matching 9 junction bases. This receptor was obtained from an adult woman who had mild COVID-19 (a few samples of this study predate the infection). The sample titles of this study are shuffled in the database, so cell type and time point are left out; the donor was told from shared clones. Input material: PBMCs or a T cell subset sorted from them (not recorded which). The CDR3 corresponds to CAISESPRASGESYEQYF. The DNA sequence follows: TGTGCCATCAGTGAGTCCCCCCGGGCTAGCGGGGAGTCCTACGAGCAGTACTTC.